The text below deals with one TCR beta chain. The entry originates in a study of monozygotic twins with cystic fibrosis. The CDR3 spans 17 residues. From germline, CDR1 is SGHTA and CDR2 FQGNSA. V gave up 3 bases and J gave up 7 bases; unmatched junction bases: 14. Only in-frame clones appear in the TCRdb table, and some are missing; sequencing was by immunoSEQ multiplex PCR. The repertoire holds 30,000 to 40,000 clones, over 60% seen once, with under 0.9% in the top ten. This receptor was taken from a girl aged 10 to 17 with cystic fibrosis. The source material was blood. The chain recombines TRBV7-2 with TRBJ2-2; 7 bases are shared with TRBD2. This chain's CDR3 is CASSFSWAGAMNGELFF. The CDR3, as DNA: TGTGCCAGCAGCTTTTCGTGGGCGGGAGCAATGAACGGGGAGCTGTTTTTT.